This T cell receptor beta chain was found in a study of blood T cell repertoires in COVID-19. The wider study: The United States, Italy and Spain were the sources of the acute and convalescent COVID-19 samples. In each case, the material was cDNA or gDNA derived from T cells, B-cell-depleted T cells, or PBMCs.

The authors' processing: From reference gene primer amplification, estimates of nucleated cell counts were derived. The method was immunoSEQ multiplex PCR; TCRdb's version includes in-frame clones alone and lacks a portion of them. Clone size and the V and J calls come from that table; the DNA yielded D and trimming. The sample carries tens of thousands of clones, roughly 82% recorded once. Trimming cost V 3 bases and J 0 bases, with 6 bases left between them. Germline V gives CDR1 ENHRY, CDR2 SYGVKD. The CDR3 is 14 residues long. The origin of this receptor is a man in his forties or fifties with acute or convalescent COVID-19. Sequencing was performed on peripheral blood. V and J are TRBV10-3 and TRBJ1-5, with unresolved D. Here the CDR3 reads CAISEINSNQPQHF. The DNA of the CDR3 is TGTGCCATCAGTGAAATCAATAGCAATCAGCCCCAGCATTTT.